A single sample is the source of the 13 T cell receptor beta chains below, sequenced in a study of blood T cells in healthy people across ages. PCR was performed a second time for roughly 7 to 11 cycles using a sample-barcoded 5' primer and a J-beta primer mix. TCRdb used MiXCR to reprocess the 5' RACE reads, holding one entry per CDR3 protein. In the table there are fewer than 900,000 distinct CDR3 sequences, roughly 43% of which are singletons. Sequences were obtained from blood. The receptors were sampled from a woman aged 60-70 years in good health.

This clonotype was picked up a small number of times. The chain recombines TRBV20-1 with TRBJ2-3, with D possibly being TRBD1 (5 bases). From germline, CDR1 is DFQATT and CDR2 SNEGSKA (reference sequence). The CDR3 consists of 14 residues. The V end was cut by 0 bases, the J end by 4 bases, with 11 bases between. The CDR3 loop reads CSARDWTRADTQYF. For the CDR3, the DNA is TGCAGTGCTAGAGATTGGACCAGGGCAGATACGCAGTATTTT.

V usage is TRBV27 and J usage is TRBJ1-2, with 9 bases that match TRBD1. Germline assignment: CDR1 MNHEY and CDR2 SMNVEV (reference sequence). The J segment lost 3 bases and the V segment lost 4 bases, leaving 6 bases of the junction unmatched. The CDR3 is made up of 15 amino acids. In nucleotides, the CDR3 is TGTGCCAGCAGTTCATACAGGGGGCTCGACTATGGCTACACCTTC. Protein product: CASSSYRGLDYGYTF.

CDR3 in DNA: TGCAGTGCTTCCGGCGGGAGGGATACAGAGACCCAGTACTTC. It encodes CSASGGRDTETQYF. This chain connects TRBV20-1 to TRBJ2-5; 9 bases match TRBD2. Trimming at V came to 5 bases and at J to 4 bases, leaving 8 bases not matched to a gene. The CDR3 extends over 14 amino acids. CDR1 is DFQATT and CDR2 is SNEGSKA in the germline V gene (reference sequence).

J is TRBJ2-3 and V is TRBV6-2 or TRBV6-3; unclear D gene. The CDR3 length is 12 residues. V was cut by 6 bases and J by 3 bases, with 7 bases left in between. Germline assignment: CDR1 MNHEY and CDR2 SVGEGT. In nucleotides, the CDR3 is TGTGCCAGCAGGACGGCTACAGATACGCAGTATTTT. Translating gives CASRTATDTQYF.

The genes are TRBV5-1 and TRBJ2-2, with a weak D call TRBD1 (6 bases). V lost 4 bases to trimming and J lost 3 bases, with 13 bases between them. Germline values: CDR1 SGHRS, CDR2 YFSETQ. The length of the CDR3 is 15 residues. The CDR3 reads CASSVQGRHTGELFF. CDR3 DNA: TGCGCCAGCAGCGTACAGGGTCGTCACACCGGGGAGCTGTTTTTT.

The V call is TRBV29-1, the J call TRBJ2-1, with D maybe TRBD1 (6 bases). The ends were cut back, 2 bases at V and 6 bases at J, with 14 bases in the middle. The CDR3 has 14 amino acids. Germline V lookup: CDR1 SQVTM, CDR2 ANQGSEA. This CDR3 reads CSVETGSASNEQFF. CDR3 DNA sequence: TGCAGCGTTGAAACAGGGTCGGCCTCCAATGAGCAGTTCTTC.

This clonotype came up a few times. The chain combines TRBV12-3 or TRBV12-4 with TRBJ2-7, with 8 positions matching TRBD1. The CDR3 covers 14 residues. V dropped 3 bases and J dropped 6; count of bases not matched to a gene: 7. CDR3 in DNA: TGTGCCAGCAGTTTCTCCAGGGGGCGAGGCGAGCAGTACTTC. Amino acid sequence: CASSFSRGRGEQYF.

Points on this clonotype: At one boundary the junction diverges from the germline segment, which might be a read error. The chain recombines TRBV19 with TRBJ2-5; TRBD1 agrees at 7 bases. The CDR3 has 12 amino acids. CDR1 is LNHDA, CDR2 SQIVND, per germline (reference sequence). The DNA for the CDR3 is TGTGCCACCCGACAGGGCCAAGGGACCCAGTACTTC. It encodes CATRQGQGTQYF.

The chain couples TRBV5-1 to TRBJ2-5, with 7 bases that match TRBD2. The end of the DNA fits TRBJ2-7 better, so the J call may be wrong. The CDR3 contains 13 residues. In germline, CDR1 is SGHRS, CDR2 YFSETQ. CDR3 sequence (DNA): TGCGCCAGCAGCGTGGGGGGGTACGACGAGCAGTACTTC. Its protein is CASSVGGYDEQYF.

CDR3: CASSPPPGYHPYEQYF. CDR3 DNA: TGTGCCAGCAGCCCTCCTCCAGGATACCACCCCTACGAGCAGTACTTC. This rearrangement joins TRBV7-9 to TRBJ2-7; unclear D gene. Germline V gives CDR1 SEHNR, CDR2 FQNEAQ (reference sequence). Trimming took off 5 bases at V and 2 bases at J, with 19 bases between the two ends. This CDR3 is built from 16 residues.

This clonotype was seen a few times. One end of the junction is discordant with germline, which a read error may explain. J is TRBJ2-1 and V is TRBV6-2 or TRBV6-3; D call uncertain. Per the germline V gene, CDR1 is MNHEY and CDR2 is SVGEGT. The CDR3 covers 12 residues. The CDR3 nucleotides are TGTGCCCGCAGTCGTGAAGGCAATGAGCAGTTCTTC. It translates to CARSREGNEQFF.

This chain uses TRBV29-1 with TRBJ2-3; 14 bases map to TRBD2. This CDR3 is built from 17 residues. The trim removed 0 bases at V and 0 bases at J, leaving 2 bases unmatched. The V gene's germline CDR1 is SQVTM and CDR2 ANQGSEA. The CDR3 protein is CSVEEGTSGGSTDTQYF. CDR3 DNA: TGCAGCGTTGAAGAGGGGACTAGCGGGGGCAGCACAGATACGCAGTATTTT.

This chain uses TRBV4-1 with TRBJ2-5; TRBD2 is a possible D gene (6 bases). V dropped 0 bases and J dropped 8 bases, with 10 bases sitting between them. The V gene's germline CDR1 is MGHRA and CDR2 YSYEKL. The CDR3 is 13 amino acids. The CDR3 loop reads CASSQETEGTQYF. As DNA, the CDR3 is TGCGCCAGCAGCCAAGAAACGGAGGGTACCCAGTACTTC.